This is a list of T cell receptor beta chains from one sample in a study of cytomegalovirus exposure and HLA in healthy donors. Sequencing used immunoSEQ multiplex PCR; TCRdb keeps in-frame clones, though not all of them. The profile shows fewer than 120,000 clones, approximately 78% of them singletons. Sequenced input: PBMCs. The receptors stem from a woman in her twenties or thirties in good health and CMV-seronegative. Both conserved end residues are part of each CDR3. Each record gives: V gene, J gene, D gene, CDR3 length, clone size, CDR3 protein, CDR3 DNA. D genes are given only for firm matches. A clone size is listed for some rows: how often the clone was seen (once, few, many), or a class if it is expanded.

v_call: TRBV7-9; j_call: TRBJ1-1; d_call: TRBD1; cdr3_length: 13; clone_size: -; cdr3_aa: CASRGTGGTEAFF; cdr3_nt: TGTGCCAGCAGAGGGACAGGGGGCACTGAAGCTTTCTTT
v_call: TRBV13; j_call: TRBJ2-2; d_call: -; cdr3_length: 16; clone_size: -; cdr3_aa: CASSSDLRGNTGELFF; cdr3_nt: TGTGCCAGCAGCTCCGACTTAAGGGGGAACACCGGGGAGCTGTTTTTT
v_call: TRBV30; j_call: TRBJ2-1; d_call: -; cdr3_length: 13; clone_size: -; cdr3_aa: CAWSVLHNNEQFF; cdr3_nt: TGTGCCTGGAGTGTACTACACAACAATGAGCAGTTCTTC
v_call: TRBV5-6; j_call: TRBJ2-6; d_call: -; cdr3_length: 16; clone_size: -; cdr3_aa: CASSFEGGGGANVLTF; cdr3_nt: TGTGCCAGCAGCTTCGAAGGGGGAGGGGGGGCCAACGTCCTGACTTTC
v_call: TRBV19; j_call: TRBJ1-2; d_call: -; cdr3_length: 15; clone_size: -; cdr3_aa: CASSILATANYGYTF; cdr3_nt: TGTGCCAGTAGTATACTCGCAACTGCTAACTATGGCTACACCTTC
v_call: TRBV30; j_call: TRBJ2-1; d_call: TRBD2; cdr3_length: 17; clone_size: -; cdr3_aa: CAWTLGLAGTYYNEQFF; cdr3_nt: TGTGCCTGGACTCTCGGACTAGCGGGAACTTACTACAATGAGCAGTTCTTC
v_call: TRBV28; j_call: TRBJ1-5; d_call: -; cdr3_length: 14; clone_size: -; cdr3_aa: CASTLRERRQPQHF; cdr3_nt: TGTGCCAGCACACTCCGGGAGAGACGTCAGCCCCAGCATTTT
v_call: TRBV28; j_call: TRBJ1-4; d_call: TRBD1; cdr3_length: 13; clone_size: once; cdr3_aa: CASEGQGVEKLFF; cdr3_nt: TGTGCCAGCGAGGGACAGGGAGTTGAAAAACTGTTTTTT
v_call: TRBV28; j_call: TRBJ2-1; d_call: -; cdr3_length: 15; clone_size: -; cdr3_aa: CASRYPGRVGNEQFF; cdr3_nt: TGTGCCAGCAGATACCCTGGGCGGGTTGGCAATGAGCAGTTCTTC
v_call: TRBV9; j_call: TRBJ1-1; d_call: -; cdr3_length: 14; clone_size: -; cdr3_aa: CASSALVGATEAFF; cdr3_nt: TGTGCCAGCAGCGCTTTAGTGGGGGCAACTGAAGCTTTCTTT
v_call: TRBV4-1; j_call: TRBJ1-5; d_call: -; cdr3_length: 16; clone_size: few; cdr3_aa: CASSHGTLNSNQPQHF; cdr3_nt: TGCGCCAGCAGCCACGGGACACTGAATAGCAATCAGCCCCAGCATTTT
v_call: TRBV25-1; j_call: TRBJ2-3; d_call: TRBD1; cdr3_length: 14; clone_size: -; cdr3_aa: CASSRQGSTDTQYF; cdr3_nt: TGTGCCAGCAGCCGACAGGGATCCACAGATACGCAGTATTTT
v_call: TRBV28; j_call: TRBJ1-2; d_call: TRBD1; cdr3_length: 14; clone_size: -; cdr3_aa: CASSPWTGVYGYTF; cdr3_nt: TGTGCCAGCAGTCCATGGACAGGGGTCTATGGCTACACCTTC
v_call: TRBV5-8; j_call: TRBJ2-3; d_call: TRBD2; cdr3_length: 18; clone_size: -; cdr3_aa: CASSLASGLVVSTDTQYF; cdr3_nt: TGTGCCAGCAGCTTGGCCTCGGGACTAGTCGTAAGCACAGATACGCAGTATTTT
v_call: TRBV19; j_call: TRBJ2-7; d_call: -; cdr3_length: 14; clone_size: -; cdr3_aa: CASRTGSSSYEQYF; cdr3_nt: TGTGCCAGTAGAACAGGGTCGAGCTCCTACGAGCAGTACTTC
v_call: TRBV5-4; j_call: TRBJ2-2; d_call: -; cdr3_length: 14; clone_size: -; cdr3_aa: CASSPRGATGELFF; cdr3_nt: TGTGCCAGCAGCCCGCGTGGGGCCACCGGGGAGCTGTTTTTT
v_call: TRBV10-3; j_call: TRBJ1-1; d_call: TRBD1; cdr3_length: 16; clone_size: -; cdr3_aa: CAITSGRQGMNTEAFF; cdr3_nt: TGTGCCATCACTTCGGGCCGACAGGGCATGAACACTGAAGCTTTCTTT
v_call: TRBV28; j_call: TRBJ2-7; d_call: TRBD2; cdr3_length: 15; clone_size: -; cdr3_aa: CASNPSSGAGYEQYF; cdr3_nt: TGTGCCAGCAACCCTTCGAGCGGAGCGGGGTACGAGCAGTACTTC
v_call: TRBV11-1; j_call: TRBJ2-7; d_call: -; cdr3_length: 14; clone_size: -; cdr3_aa: CASSLEPSSYEQYF; cdr3_nt: TGTGCCAGCAGCTTAGAGCCTAGCTCCTACGAGCAGTACTTC
v_call: TRBV11-1; j_call: TRBJ2-5; d_call: TRBD2; cdr3_length: 16; clone_size: -; cdr3_aa: CASSLVAGGPQETQYF; cdr3_nt: TGTGCCAGCAGCTTAGTGGCGGGAGGGCCGCAAGAGACCCAGTACTTC
v_call: TRBV2; j_call: TRBJ1-1; d_call: -; cdr3_length: 11; clone_size: -; cdr3_aa: CASSAGDEAFF; cdr3_nt: TGTGCCAGCAGTGCGGGGGATGAAGCTTTCTTT
v_call: TRBV6-6; j_call: TRBJ1-5; d_call: -; cdr3_length: 15; clone_size: -; cdr3_aa: CASSYPSGGNQPQHF; cdr3_nt: TGTGCCAGCAGTTACCCGTCGGGAGGCAATCAGCCCCAGCATTTT
v_call: TRBV21-1; j_call: TRBJ1-2; d_call: -; cdr3_length: 13; clone_size: -; cdr3_aa: CASTWLGGYGYTF; cdr3_nt: TGTGCCAGCACCTGGTTGGGGGGCTATGGCTACACCTTC
v_call: TRBV21-1; j_call: TRBJ1-2; d_call: -; cdr3_length: 13; clone_size: -; cdr3_aa: CASSKVMTYGYTF; cdr3_nt: TGTGCCAGCAGCAAAGTGATGACTTATGGCTACACCTTC
v_call: TRBV11-2; j_call: TRBJ2-3; d_call: TRBD1; cdr3_length: 15; clone_size: -; cdr3_aa: CASSLFSGGADTQYF; cdr3_nt: TGTGCCAGCAGCTTATTTTCAGGGGGCGCAGATACGCAGTATTTT
v_call: TRBV9; j_call: TRBJ2-1; d_call: -; cdr3_length: 13; clone_size: -; cdr3_aa: CASSRLSGNEQFF; cdr3_nt: TGTGCCAGCAGCCGCCTCTCAGGCAATGAGCAGTTCTTC
v_call: TRBV6-6; j_call: TRBJ1-2; d_call: TRBD1; cdr3_length: 16; clone_size: -; cdr3_aa: CASSYYGTGDNYGYTF; cdr3_nt: TGTGCCAGCAGTTACTATGGGACAGGGGATAACTATGGCTACACCTTC
v_call: TRBV2; j_call: TRBJ2-7; d_call: TRBD1; cdr3_length: 14; clone_size: -; cdr3_aa: CASSEDRPPYEQYF; cdr3_nt: TGTGCCAGCAGTGAGGACAGGCCCCCCTACGAGCAGTACTTC
v_call: TRBV28; j_call: TRBJ2-7; d_call: TRBD2; cdr3_length: 14; clone_size: -; cdr3_aa: CASREAGRPYEQYF; cdr3_nt: TGTGCCAGCAGAGAAGCGGGGAGGCCCTACGAGCAGTACTTC